This T cell receptor (beta chain) came from a study of T cells in Graves' hyperthyroidism and ophthalmopathy. This clonotype was picked up a small number of times. With 6 bases removed from V and 0 bases from J, the gap between germline ends came to 15 bases. Germline V gene data show CDR1 as MNHNS and CDR2 as SASEGT. The CDR3 length is 15 residues. Amplified regions were TCR beta CDR3 sequences from RNA transcripts. First-round RT-PCR targeting the TCR CDR3 was performed with the HTBI primer set. TCRdb re-analysed the multiplex PCR reads in MiXCR, keeping a single row per CDR3 protein. The sample has 450,000 to 600,000 distinct CDR3 sequences; just under 20% are singletons.

The sample consisted of blood. This sequence originates from a man aged 40-49 years with Graves' ophthalmopathy. This chain links TRBV6-1 with TRBJ2-7; no clear D. The DNA for the CDR3 is TGTGCCAGCAGCCCGACACCTAGGAGCTCCTACGAGCAGTACTTC. It specifies CASSPTPRSSYEQYF.